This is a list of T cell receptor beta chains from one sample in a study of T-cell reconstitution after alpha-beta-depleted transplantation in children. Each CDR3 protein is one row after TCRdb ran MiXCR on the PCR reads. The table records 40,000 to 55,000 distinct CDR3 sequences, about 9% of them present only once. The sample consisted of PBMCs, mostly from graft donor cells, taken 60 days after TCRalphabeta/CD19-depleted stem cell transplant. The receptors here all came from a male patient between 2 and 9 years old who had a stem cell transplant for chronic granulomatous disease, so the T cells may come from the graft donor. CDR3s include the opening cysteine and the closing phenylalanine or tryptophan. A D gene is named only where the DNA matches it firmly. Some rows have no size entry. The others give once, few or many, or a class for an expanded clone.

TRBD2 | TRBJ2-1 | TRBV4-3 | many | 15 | TGCGCCAGCAGCCAAGATCTACTAGCGGACAATGAGCAGTTCTTC | CASSQDLLADNEQFF
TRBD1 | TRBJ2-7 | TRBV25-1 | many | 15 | TGTGCCAGCAGTGACCCGGGACAGGGGTCCTACGAGCAGTACTTC | CASSDPGQGSYEQYF
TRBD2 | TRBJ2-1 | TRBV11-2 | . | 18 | TGTGCCAGCAGCTTAGACATCCGTAGCGGGAGGGCGTGGAATGAGCAGTTCTTC | CASSLDIRSGRAWNEQFF
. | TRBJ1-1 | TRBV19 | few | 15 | TGTGCCAGTACCTGGGGGGGCGGCAGTTCCACTGAAGCTTTCTTT | CASTWGGGSSTEAFF
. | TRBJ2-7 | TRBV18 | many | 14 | TGTGCCAGCTCACCACAGGCGGGTGGCGACGAGCAGTACTTC | CASSPQAGGDEQYF
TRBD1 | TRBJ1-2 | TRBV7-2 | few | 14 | TGTGCCAGCAGCGCCGGACAGGGACGAAATGGCTACACCTTC | CASSAGQGRNGYTF
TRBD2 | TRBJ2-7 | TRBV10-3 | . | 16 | TGTGCCATCAGCCCCGGGACTAGGGTGTCCACCTACGAGCAGTACTTC | CAISPGTRVSTYEQYF
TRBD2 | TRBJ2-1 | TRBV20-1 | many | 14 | TGCAGTGCCGAGGGACTAGCGGGAGGCGATGAGCAGTTCTTC | CSAEGLAGGDEQFF
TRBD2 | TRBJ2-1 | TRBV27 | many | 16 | TGTGCCAGCAGTTTACGGGCGGCGGGAGTGGACAATGAGCAGTTCTTC | CASSLRAAGVDNEQFF
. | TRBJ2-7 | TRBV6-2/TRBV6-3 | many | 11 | TGTGCCAGCAGTTACTCGGTCGAGCAGTACTTC | CASSYSVEQYF
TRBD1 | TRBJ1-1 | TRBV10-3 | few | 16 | TGTGCCATCAGTGAAAGGGGGGGACAGGGGAGCACTGAAGCTTTCTTT | CAISERGGQGSTEAFF
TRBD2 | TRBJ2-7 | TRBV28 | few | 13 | TGTGCCAGCAGGCGTAGCGGGAGAAACGAGCAGTACTTC | CASRRSGRNEQYF
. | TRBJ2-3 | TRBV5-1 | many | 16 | TGCGCCAGCAGCTCAGGACTTTACGAGAGCACAGATACGCAGTATTTT | CASSSGLYESTDTQYF
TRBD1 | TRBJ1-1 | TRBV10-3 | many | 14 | TGTGCCATCAGGGTACAGGGGACGGGCACTGAAGCTTTCTTT | CAIRVQGTGTEAFF
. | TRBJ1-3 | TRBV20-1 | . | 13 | TGCAGTGCTTGCGACGGCTCTGGAAACACCATATATTTT | CSACDGSGNTIYF
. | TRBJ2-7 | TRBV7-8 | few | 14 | TGTGCCAGCAGCCCCTTGGTTAGCGGCTACGAGCAGTACTTC | CASSPLVSGYEQYF
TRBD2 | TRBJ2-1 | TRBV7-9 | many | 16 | TGTGCCAGCAGCTTAGTTGCGGGAGGGCCCGGCAATGAGCAGTTCTTC | CASSLVAGGPGNEQFF
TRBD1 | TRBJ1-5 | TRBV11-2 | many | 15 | TGTGCCAGCAGCCCTGGGACAGGTAGCAATCAGCCCCAGCATTTT | CASSPGTGSNQPQHF
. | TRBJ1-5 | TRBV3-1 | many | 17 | TGTGCCAGCAGCCTCGGAAGGGGAGGGTTCGGCAATCAGCCCCAGCATTTT | CASSLGRGGFGNQPQHF
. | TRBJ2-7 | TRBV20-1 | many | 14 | TGCAGTGTATTGGGGGTACTGAGCTCCTACGAGCAGTACTTC | CSVLGVLSSYEQYF
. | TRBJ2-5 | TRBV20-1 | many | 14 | TGCAGTGCTAGGAGCGGAACACACCAAGAGACCCAGTACTTC | CSARSGTHQETQYF
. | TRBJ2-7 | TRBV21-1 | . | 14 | TGTGCCAGCAGCAAAGTCTCCAGGACCTACGAGCAGTACTTC | CASSKVSRTYEQYF
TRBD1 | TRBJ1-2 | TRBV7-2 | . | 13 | TGTGCCAGCAGCTCGGACAGGATCAATGGCTACACCTTC | CASSSDRINGYTF
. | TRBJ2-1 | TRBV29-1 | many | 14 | TGCAGCGTGCCAGGGACGGGACTTCCTAGGGAGCAGTTCTTC | CSVPGTGLPREQFF
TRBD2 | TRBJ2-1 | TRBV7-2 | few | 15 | TGTGCCAGCAGCCTCACTAGCGGGAACTACAATGAGCAGTTCTTC | CASSLTSGNYNEQFF
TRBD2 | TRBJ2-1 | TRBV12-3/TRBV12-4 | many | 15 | TGTGCCAGCAGTGTAGCGGGAGGGCCGTACAATGAGCAGTTCTTC | CASSVAGGPYNEQFF
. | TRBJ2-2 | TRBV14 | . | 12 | TGTGCCAGCGCATCCGACGTCGGGGAGCTGTTTTTT | CASASDVGELFF
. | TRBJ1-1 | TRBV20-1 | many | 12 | TGCAGTGCCACTAGGAGGAACACTGAAGCTTTCTTT | CSATRRNTEAFF
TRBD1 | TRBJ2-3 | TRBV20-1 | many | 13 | TGCAGTGCTAGTGGACAGGTGGCAGATACGCAGTATTTT | CSASGQVADTQYF
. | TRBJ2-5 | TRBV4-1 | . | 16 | TGCGCCAGCAGCCAAGTTTGGGGCCAGGGGATAGAGACCCAGTACTTC | CASSQVWGQGIETQYF
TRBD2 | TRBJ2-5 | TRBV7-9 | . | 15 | TGTGCCAGCAGCCCAGAAGCGGGATACGTCGAGACCCAGTACTTC | CASSPEAGYVETQYF
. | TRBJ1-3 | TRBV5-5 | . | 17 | TGTGCCAGCAGCTTACCGTGGGGCAGCGGGGCTGGAAACACCATATATTTT | CASSLPWGSGAGNTIYF
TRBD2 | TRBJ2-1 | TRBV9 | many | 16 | TGTGCCAGCAGCGTAGGCGGAGCGGGGACCTACAATGAGCAGTTCTTC | CASSVGGAGTYNEQFF
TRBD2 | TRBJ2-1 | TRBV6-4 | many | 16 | TGTGCCAGCAGTGCCGTCTCTAGCGGTTCGTACAATGAGCAGTTCTTC | CASSAVSSGSYNEQFF
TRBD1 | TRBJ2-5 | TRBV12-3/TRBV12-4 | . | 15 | TGTGCCAGCAGTCCCGGGACAGGGGTCGCCGAGACCCAGTACTTC | CASSPGTGVAETQYF
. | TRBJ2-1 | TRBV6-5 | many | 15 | TGTGCCAGCAGTTATAGAGGTCGGGGGCTCAATGAGCAGTTCTTC | CASSYRGRGLNEQFF
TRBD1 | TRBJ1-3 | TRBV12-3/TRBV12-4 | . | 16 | TGTGCCAGCAGTTTACACAGGGGGCTATCTGGAAACACCATATATTTT | CASSLHRGLSGNTIYF